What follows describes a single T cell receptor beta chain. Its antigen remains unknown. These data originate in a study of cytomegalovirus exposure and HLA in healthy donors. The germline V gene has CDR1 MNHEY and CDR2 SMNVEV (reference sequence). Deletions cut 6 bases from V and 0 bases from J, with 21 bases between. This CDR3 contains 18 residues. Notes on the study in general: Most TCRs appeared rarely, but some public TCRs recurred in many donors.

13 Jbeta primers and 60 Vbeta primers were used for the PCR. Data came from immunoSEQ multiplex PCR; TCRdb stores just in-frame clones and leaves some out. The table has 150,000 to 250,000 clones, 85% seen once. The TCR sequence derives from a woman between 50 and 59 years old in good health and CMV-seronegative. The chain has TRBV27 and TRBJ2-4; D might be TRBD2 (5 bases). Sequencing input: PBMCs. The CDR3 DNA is TGTGCCAGCAGGCGGGTCCCAATAGATAGGTTAGCCAAAAACATTCAGTACTTC. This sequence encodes CASRRVPIDRLAKNIQYF.